This TCR beta chain was sequenced for a study of CD8 T cells in Susac syndrome. RNA amounts of roughly 0.45 to 1 ug underwent reverse transcription with random hexamers. The CDR3 of TCR beta was amplified by immunoSEQ multiplex PCR across 54 Vbeta and 13 Jbeta. One entry per CDR3 protein results from TCRdb running MiXCR on the immunoSEQ multiplex PCR reads. The table lists roughly 200,000 distinct CDR3 sequences, around 95% of them singletons, with approximately 0.1% in the top ten. It was negative isolation that provided the CD8+ and CD4+ T cells, whereas TEMRA cells were enriched by FACS. The clonotype was recovered from a human donor in good health. Sample: CD4+ T cells from PBMCs.

CDR3: CASTHGVLPDTQYF. CDR3 DNA: TGTGCCAGCACCCATGGGGTATTGCCAGATACGCAGTATTTT. This chain links TRBV28 with TRBJ2-3, with D uncertain. V shed 7 bases and J shed 4 bases, with 15 bases lying between them. Germline V lookup: CDR1 MDHEN, CDR2 SYDVKM. The CDR3 has 14 residues.